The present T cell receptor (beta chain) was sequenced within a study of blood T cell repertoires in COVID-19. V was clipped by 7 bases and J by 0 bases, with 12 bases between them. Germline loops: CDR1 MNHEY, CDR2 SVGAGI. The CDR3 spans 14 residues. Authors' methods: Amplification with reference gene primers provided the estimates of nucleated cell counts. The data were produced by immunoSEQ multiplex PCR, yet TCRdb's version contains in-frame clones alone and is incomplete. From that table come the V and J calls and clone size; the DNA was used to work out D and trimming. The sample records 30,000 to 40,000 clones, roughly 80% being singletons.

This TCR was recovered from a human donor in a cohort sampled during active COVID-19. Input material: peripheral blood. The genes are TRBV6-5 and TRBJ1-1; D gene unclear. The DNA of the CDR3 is TGTGCCAGCACCAACGGGTTAGTGAACACTGAAGCTTTCTTT. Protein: CASTNGLVNTEAFF.